The source of this T cell receptor beta chain is a study of T cell changes during pregnancy in multiple sclerosis. Trimming pared 5 bases from V and 7 bases from J, leaving 12 bases between. This CDR3 comprises 13 residues. The germline V gene has CDR1 SGHTA and CDR2 FQGTGA. The assay was immunoSEQ multiplex PCR, and TCRdb's table has in-frame clones only and misses some. The sample contains approximately 45,000 clones, 92% of which appear only once. This clone was detected only once. Here the sequenced sample was CD4+ T cells from peripheral blood mononuclear cells, taken in the second trimester of pregnancy. The sequence came from a female donor in good health, enrolled as a control in a pregnancy study. J is TRBJ2-1 and V is TRBV7-3, with D hard to call. CDR3 sequence reads: CASSHPQANEQFF. The CDR3 DNA is TGTGCCAGCAGCCACCCCCAGGCAAATGAGCAGTTCTTC.